This T cell receptor beta chain was sequenced during a study of T cell clonotyping in hematopoietic cell transplantation. Time point in this sample: recipient sample about 28 days before transplant, after cytoreduction. Profiled with immunoSEQ multiplex PCR; TCRdb holds only in-frame clones, not every one. The top ten hold over 4.5% of the sample, which has about 45,000 clones, around 80% seen once. The source is a man aged 55 to 70 with myelodysplastic syndrome. Some clones in this sample may be carry-over from other donors' samples. Sequenced here: peripheral blood mononuclear cells, sampled before stem cell transplant.

The CDR3 region is CASSFKLAGSTDTQYF. The CDR3 nucleotides are TGTGCCAGCAGCTTTAAACTAGCGGGGTCCACAGATACGCAGTATTTT. This rearrangement joins TRBV5-4 to TRBJ2-3; 10 bases are shared with TRBD2. CDR1 is SGHNT, CDR2 YYREEE, per germline (reference sequence). The ends lost 2 bases at V and 2 bases at J; junction bases unmatched: 5. The CDR3 has 16 amino acids. The variable domain in full, with the rest retrieved from reference TRBV5-4 and TRBJ2-3, is ETGVTQSPTHLIKTRGQQVTLRCSSQSGHNTVSWYQQALGQGPQFIFQYYREEENGRGNFPPRFSGLQFPNYSSELNVNALELDDSALYLCASSFKLAGSTDTQYFGPGTRLTVL.